This entry lists 9 T cell receptor beta chains sequenced from one sample in a study of technical replicates of blood from several donors. The protocol was immunoSEQ multiplex PCR, while the TCRdb copy is restricted to in-frame clones and leaves out a portion. Of approximately 76,000 clones listed, around 86% were seen once; the top ten hold roughly 4.5%. Sequencing used PBMCs. These receptors came from a human donor in good health. Some clones in this sample may be carry-over from other donors' samples.

This clone was counted once. The CDR3 DNA reads TGTGCCAGCAGTGAAGCGCGCGGGGCCGGCACAGATACGCAGTATTTT. It specifies CASSEARGAGTDTQYF. The rearrangement joins TRBV2 to TRBJ2-3, with TRBD2 as a possible D gene (6 bases). The CDR3 has 16 amino acids. Trimming stripped 0 bases from V and 1 base from J, with 11 bases between. From germline, CDR1 is SNHLY and CDR2 FYNNEI.

The chain has TRBV18 and TRBJ1-2; 7 positions agree with TRBD1. The V gene's germline CDR1 is KGHSH and CDR2 LQKENI. The CDR3 is made up of 16 amino acids. J lost 1 base, V lost 5 bases, and 10 bases had no gene match. CDR3 residues: CASSSDRVSGNYGYTF. The CDR3 coding sequence is TGTGCCAGCTCATCAGACAGGGTCAGTGGTAACTATGGCTACACCTTC.

The chain employs TRBV6-6 and TRBJ1-1; a possible D gene is TRBD1 (6 bases). Germline values: CDR1 MNHNY, CDR2 SVGAGI (reference sequence). The CDR3 length is 14 residues. The germline V and J ends were trimmed by 8 bases and 1 base, with 14 bases remaining between them. As DNA, the CDR3 is TGTGCCAGCTTTGGACAGTCCGGGAACACTGAAGCTTTCTTT. It specifies CASFGQSGNTEAFF.

The chain is built from TRBV4-3 and TRBJ2-7; maybe TRBD1 (6 bases). The V and J ends lost 0 bases and 1 base respectively, with 7 bases between them. Germline lookup yields CDR1 LGHNA and CDR2 YSLEER. The CDR3 is 14 residues long. The CDR3 DNA is TGCGCCAGCAGCCAAGAAGGGGGTTCCTACGAGCAGTACTTC. Translating gives CASSQEGGSYEQYF.

The chain is built from TRBV11-2 and TRBJ2-2, with 7 nucleotides matching TRBD1. Germline V gene sequence: CDR1 SGHAT, CDR2 FQNNGV. This CDR3 contains 15 residues. After removal of 3 bases from V and 4 bases from J, the junction contained 5 bases not matched to a gene. The CDR3 spells CASSFRGLGTGELFF. CDR3 DNA: TGTGCCAGCAGCTTTAGGGGGCTTGGCACCGGGGAGCTGTTTTTT.

The gene calls are TRBV4-3 and TRBJ2-7, with 11 bases identical to TRBD1. CDR1 is LGHNA, CDR2 YSLEER, per germline. V lost 4 bases to trimming and J lost 0 bases; unmatched junction nucleotides: 5. The length of the CDR3 is 16 residues. The chain's CDR3 is CASSRAGQGASYEQYF. The CDR3 bases are TGCGCCAGCAGCCGAGCCGGACAGGGGGCCTCCTACGAGCAGTACTTC.

The genes are TRBV7-9 and TRBJ1-4; 7 bases line up with TRBD1. J was trimmed by 0 bases and V by 5 bases; bases with no gene match: 6. The CDR3 is 16 residues long. Germline CDR1 reads SEHNR; CDR2 reads FQNEAQ (reference sequence). CDR3 sequence reads: CASSRGQLATNEKLFF. CDR3 in DNA: TGTGCCAGCAGCAGGGGACAGCTAGCAACTAATGAAAAACTGTTTTTT.

This rearrangement joins TRBV7-9 to TRBJ2-1; 14 nucleotides align to TRBD2. The CDR3 contains 17 residues. Germline assignment: CDR1 SEHNR and CDR2 FQNEAQ (reference sequence). The J segment lost 7 bases and the V segment lost 5 bases, leaving 10 bases of the junction unmatched. Written as DNA, the CDR3 is TGTGCCAGCAGCGCCTTAACGGGACTAGCGGGGGTAAATGAGCAGTTCTTC. This translates into CASSALTGLAGVNEQFF. The full variable domain, in which reference TRBV7-9 and TRBJ2-1 provide the parts outside the CDR3, is DTGVSQNPRHKITKRGQNVTFRCDPISEHNRLYWYRQTLGQGPEFLTYFQNEAQLEKSRLLSDRFSAERPKGSFSTLEIQRTEQGDSAMYLCASSALTGLAGVNEQFFGPGTRLTVL.

The CDR3 protein is CASSPSGSNTEAFF. The DNA for the CDR3 is TGTGCCAGCTCACCTTCGGGGTCAAACACTGAAGCTTTCTTT. This chain joins TRBV18 and TRBJ1-1; D is ambiguous. With 3 bases removed from V and 2 bases from J, the gap between germline ends came to 10 bases. Germline V gene sequence: CDR1 KGHSH, CDR2 LQKENI. The CDR3 has 14 amino acids.